This T cell receptor beta chain was sequenced in a study of lymphopenia after photon versus proton radiotherapy. Whole-study findings and limits: A bigger post-nadir fall in TCR diversity correlated inversely with survival time in deceased patients. Photon-treated patients lost naive T cells and TCR diversity; proton-treated stayed stable. Post-nadir diversity loss with photons came from oligoclonal expansion, particularly CD8+ Temra cells. Only patients who died were analyzed for survival; proton advantage is unproven.

The CDR3 length is 14 residues. Between the trimmed V and J ends, which lost 6 bases and 6 bases, there was a span of 15 bases. CDR1 and CDR2 (germline): MNHEY, SVGAGI. Sequencing was performed with immunoSEQ multiplex PCR; in TCRdb, only in-frame clones are kept and a portion is missing. The sample includes roughly 53,000 clones, 80% to 90% of them seen just once. Comment on this clone: The antigen is undetermined.

The V call is TRBV6-5, the J call TRBJ2-4; D is perhaps TRBD1 or TRBD2 (6 bases each). Sequenced material: peripheral blood, taken from a patient treated with photon-based radiotherapy. The clonotype comes from a man aged 50-59 years with gastric cancer. The CDR3 protein is CASSTGGRGNIQYF. The CDR3, as DNA: TGTGCCAGCAGCACCGGGGGCAGGGGAAACATTCAGTACTTC.